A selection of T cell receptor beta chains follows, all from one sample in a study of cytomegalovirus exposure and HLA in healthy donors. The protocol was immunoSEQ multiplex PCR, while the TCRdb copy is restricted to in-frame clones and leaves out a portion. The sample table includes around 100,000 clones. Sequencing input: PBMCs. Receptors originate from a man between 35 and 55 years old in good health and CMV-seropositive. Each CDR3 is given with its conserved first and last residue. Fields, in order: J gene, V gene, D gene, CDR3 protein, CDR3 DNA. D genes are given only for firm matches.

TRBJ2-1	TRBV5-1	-	CASSLGGDRYNEQFF	TGCGCCAGCAGCTTGGGCGGGGACAGATACAATGAGCAGTTCTTC
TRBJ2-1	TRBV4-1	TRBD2	CASSPAGTRSYEQFF	TGCGCCAGCAGCCCAGCCGGGACTAGGTCCTATGAGCAGTTCTTC
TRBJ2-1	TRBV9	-	CASSIGTTNEQFF	TGTGCCAGCAGCATCGGGACAACTAATGAGCAGTTCTTC
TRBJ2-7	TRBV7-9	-	CASSPTGSYEQYF	TGTGCCAGCAGCCCGACAGGCTCCTACGAGCAGTACTTC
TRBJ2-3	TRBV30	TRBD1	CAWRRGQGSDTQYF	TGTGCCTGGAGAAGAGGACAGGGGTCTGATACGCAGTATTTT
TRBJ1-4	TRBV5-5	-	CASSTGVKLFF	TGTGCCAGCAGTACTGGTGTAAAACTGTTTTTT
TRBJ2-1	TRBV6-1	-	CASSGGYNEQFF	TGTGCCAGTTCCGGGGGATACAATGAGCAGTTCTTC
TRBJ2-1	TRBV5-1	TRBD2	CASSLAGLNEQFF	TGCGCCAGCAGCCTAGCGGGTTTAAATGAGCAGTTCTTC
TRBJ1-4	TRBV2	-	CASSEPQYYEKLFF	TGTGCCAGCAGTGAACCACAGTACTATGAAAAACTGTTTTTT
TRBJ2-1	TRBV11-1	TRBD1	CASSSWTGDNEQFF	TGTGCCAGCAGCTCATGGACAGGAGACAATGAGCAGTTCTTC
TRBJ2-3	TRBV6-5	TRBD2	CASSYVGLAGVDTQYF	TGTGCCAGCAGTTACGTCGGACTAGCGGGAGTGGATACGCAGTATTTT
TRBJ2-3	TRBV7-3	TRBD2	CASSRRTSGRAGDTQYF	TGTGCCAGCAGCCGTCGGACTAGCGGGAGGGCCGGGGATACGCAGTATTTT
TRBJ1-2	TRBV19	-	CASIEQSARFGGYTF	TGTGCCAGTATTGAACAGTCCGCAAGGTTTGGCGGCTACACCTTC
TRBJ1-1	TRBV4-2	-	CASSLQQGNTEAFF	TGTGCCAGCAGCCTTCAACAGGGGAACACTGAAGCTTTCTTT
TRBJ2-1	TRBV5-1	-	CASSLVVDRNEQFF	TGCGCCAGCAGCTTGGTGGTTGATCGGAATGAGCAGTTCTTC
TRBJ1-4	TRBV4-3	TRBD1	CASSPRDRANEKLFF	TGCGCCAGCAGCCCCCGGGACAGGGCGAATGAAAAACTGTTTTTT
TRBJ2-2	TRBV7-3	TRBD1	CASSPTGQTGEAGELFF	TGTGCCAGCAGCCCAACCGGACAGACAGGGGAGGCCGGGGAGCTGTTTTTT
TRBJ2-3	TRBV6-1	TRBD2	CASSEPRTSGRARDTQYF	TGTGCCAGCAGCGAACCCCGGACTAGCGGGAGGGCCAGGGATACGCAGTATTTT
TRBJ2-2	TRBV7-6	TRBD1	CASSLAGQGASNTGELFF	TGTGCCAGCAGCTTAGCGGGACAGGGAGCTTCAAACACCGGGGAGCTGTTTTTT
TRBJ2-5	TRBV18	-	CASSPPSSQETQYF	TGTGCCAGCTCACCACCGTCATCCCAAGAGACCCAGTACTTC
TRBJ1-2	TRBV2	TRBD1	CASSAGQGNYGYTF	TGTGCCAGCAGCGCGGGACAGGGGAACTATGGCTACACCTTC
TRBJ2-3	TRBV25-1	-	CASSDMGHRDTQYF	TGTGCCAGCAGTGACATGGGACACAGAGATACGCAGTATTTT
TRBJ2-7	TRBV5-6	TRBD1	CASSMGQSYEQYF	TGTGCCAGCAGCATGGGACAGTCCTACGAGCAGTACTTC
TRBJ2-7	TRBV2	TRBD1	CASRQLGTGHFYF	TGTGCCAGCAGACAGCTCGGGACAGGCCATTTTTACTTC
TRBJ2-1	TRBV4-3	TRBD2	CASSRTLAGGTYNEQFF	TGCGCCAGCAGCCGAACCTTAGCGGGAGGGACCTACAATGAGCAGTTCTTC
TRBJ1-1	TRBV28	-	CACYPQVLSNTEAFF	TGTGCCTGCTACCCACAGGTCCTGTCTAACACTGAAGCTTTCTTT
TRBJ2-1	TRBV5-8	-	CASGHGSAYNEQFF	TGTGCCAGCGGACACGGGAGCGCCTACAATGAGCAGTTCTTC
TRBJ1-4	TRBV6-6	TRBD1	CASRPGTGDEKLFF	TGTGCCAGCAGGCCCGGGACAGGGGATGAAAAACTGTTTTTT
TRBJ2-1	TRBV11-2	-	CASSRLGGNYNEQFF	TGTGCCAGCAGCCGGTTGGGAGGCAATTACAATGAGCAGTTCTTC
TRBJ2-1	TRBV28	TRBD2	CASSPRTSYNEQFF	TGTGCCAGCAGTCCCCGGACTAGCTACAATGAGCAGTTCTTC
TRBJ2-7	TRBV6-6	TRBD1	CASRLTGEPTYEQYF	TGTGCCAGCAGACTTACAGGGGAGCCTACCTACGAGCAGTACTTC
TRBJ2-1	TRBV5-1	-	CASSYISAGEQFF	TGCGCCAGCAGCTATATCTCAGCGGGTGAGCAGTTCTTC
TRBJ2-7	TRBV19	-	CASSLQGAYEQYF	TGTGCCAGTAGTTTACAGGGTGCCTACGAGCAGTACTTC
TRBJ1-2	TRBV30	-	CAWTRPPEGGYTF	TGTGCCTGGACCCGACCCCCAGAGGGCGGCTACACCTTC
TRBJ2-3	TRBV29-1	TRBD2	CSVEAAAGDPPDTQYF	TGCAGCGTTGAAGCCGCAGCGGGAGATCCGCCAGATACGCAGTATTTT
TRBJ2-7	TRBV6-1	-	CASSEVGTGWYEQYF	TGTGCCAGCAGTGAAGTCGGTACAGGTTGGTACGAGCAGTACTTC
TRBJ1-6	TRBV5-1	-	CASSSDSRSPLHF	TGCGCCAGCAGCTCGGACAGCCGATCACCCCTCCACTTT
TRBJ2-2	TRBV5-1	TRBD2	CASSWEADKRGGTGELFF	TGCGCCAGCAGCTGGGAAGCTGACAAGCGGGGGGGCACCGGGGAGCTGTTTTTT